This TCR beta chain was documented in a study of blood T cells in healthy people across ages. Study conclusions and caveats: Per million T cells, TCR beta diversity dropped roughly linearly as age increased.

This clonotype was recorded only once. Its antigen remains unknown. Germline V gives CDR1 MNHNS, CDR2 SASEGT. The J segment lost 11 bases and the V segment lost 5 bases, leaving 21 bases of the junction unmatched. There are 17 residues in the CDR3. All donors came from Russia, were Caucasian and healthy, and spanned ages roughly 6 to 95. Each of the donors had ten milliliters of peripheral blood drawn into EDTA-treated Vacutainer tubes. The amount of total RNA extracted per sample was at least 5.5 micrograms. The use of a sample-barcoded 5' primer and a J-beta primer mix characterized a second PCR of about 7 to 12 cycles. TCRdb reanalysed the 5' RACE reads using MiXCR and keeps one entry per CDR3 protein. The table shows about 1.5 million distinct CDR3 sequences, with 35% to 45% occurring only once.

The sequence came from a woman under 30 in good health. The source material was blood. The V call is TRBV6-1, the J call TRBJ2-5; 9 positions agree with TRBD2. CDR3: CASSSLAGWIVHNEQYF. As DNA, the CDR3 is TGTGCCAGCAGTAGCCTAGCGGGATGGATTGTCCACAATGAGCAGTACTTC.